Presented here are 24 T cell receptor beta chains from one specimen sequenced in a study of early T cells in non-severe SARS-CoV-2 infection (dated by TCRdb to the early 2020s). Library construction relied on 5' RACE. Sequencing was carried out with a NextSeq 500. TCRdb applied fastp at Q25 and MiXCR to the public reads, then kept only in-frame beta chains. When rows share a CDR3 protein, they turn into one entry using the most common DNA and genes. The sample table holds over 60,000 distinct CDR3 sequences, of which 10% were seen once. The ten most abundant clones make up 7.6% of the sample. Specimen: whole blood, collected at baseline. The receptors stem from an adult who was a healthcare worker with PCR-confirmed SARS-CoV-2 infection or an uninfected control (not recorded which).

This clonotype was recorded a few times. CDR3 residues: CASSLQRQENYGYTF. In nucleotides, the CDR3 is TGCGCCAGCAGCTTGCAGCGACAGGAGAACTATGGCTACACCTTC. This chain joins TRBV5-1 and TRBJ1-2; D possibly corresponds to TRBD1 (6 bases). In germline, CDR1 is SGHRS, CDR2 YFSETQ. This CDR3 is built from 15 residues. V gave up 1 base and J gave up 2 bases, with 12 bases separating them.

This clonotype was seen ten or more times. V gene TRBV20-1 combines with J gene TRBJ1-4; D perhaps matches TRBD1 (5 bases). CDR1 is DFQATT, CDR2 SNEGSKA, per germline (reference sequence). Trimming pared 6 bases from V and 8 bases from J, leaving 19 bases between. The CDR3 totals 14 residues. The CDR3 bases are TGCAGTGCCGGGATTTCAGGGCTTGGCGAAAAACTGTTTTTT. Protein sequence: CSAGISGLGEKLFF.

This clonotype was seen many times. This rearrangement joins TRBV14 to TRBJ2-2; D not resolved. Trimming removed 1 base from V and 4 bases from J, with 16 bases in between. The CDR3 has 17 residues. Germline CDR1 is SGHDN and CDR2 is FVKESK. CDR3 in amino acids: CASSQGFAREFTGELFF. CDR3 coding DNA: TGTGCCAGCAGCCAAGGATTCGCAAGGGAATTCACCGGGGAGCTGTTTTTT. The whole variable domain, filled in from reference TRBV14 and TRBJ2-2, reads EAGVTQFPSHSVIEKGQTVTLRCDPISGHDNLYWYRRVMGKEIKFLLHFVKESKQDESGMPNNRFLAERTGGTYSTLKVQPAELEDSGVYFCASSQGFAREFTGELFFGEGSRLTVL.

This clonotype turned up a few times. The J gene is TRBJ1-2, the V gene TRBV2; the match to TRBD1 covers 8 bases. The V gene end was trimmed by 8 bases and the J gene end by 4 bases; junction bases not matched to a gene: 9. The CDR3 runs to 14 residues. Looked up from germline, CDR1 is SNHLY and CDR2 is FYNNEI. The CDR3 DNA follows: TGTGCCAGCCTCCTAACAGGGGGGTCCTATGGCTACACCTTC. As protein: CASLLTGGSYGYTF.

This clonotype showed up just a few times. The rearrangement uses TRBV7-2 and TRBJ1-1, with a weak D call TRBD1 (5 bases). Germline V gene sequence: CDR1 SGHTA, CDR2 FQGNSA. The CDR3 is 15 residues long. Trimming shortened V by 1 base and J by 0 bases, and 9 bases separated the two germline ends. CDR3 loop: CASSLEPGLNTEAFF. CDR3 nucleotides: TGTGCCAGCAGCTTAGAACCAGGGCTGAACACTGAAGCTTTCTTT. Full variable domain (remainder filled in from reference TRBV7-2 and TRBJ1-1): GAGVSQSPSNKVTEKGKDVELRCDPISGHTALYWYRQSLGQGLEFLIYFQGNSAPDKSGLPSDRFSAERTGGSVSTLTIQRTQQEDSAVYLCASSLEPGLNTEAFFGQGTRLTVV.

The chain links TRBV27 to TRBJ2-7; D may be TRBD1 (6 bases). Germline CDR1 is MNHEY and CDR2 is SMNVEV (reference sequence). This CDR3 has 11 amino acids. The CDR3 DNA follows: TGTAAGACAGGAGTTAACTACGAGCAGTACTTC. This translates into CKTGVNYEQYF.

This clonotype was seen repeatedly, ten times or more. The chain couples TRBV7-3 to TRBJ2-3, with 8 bases identical to TRBD2. After removal of 3 bases from V and 6 bases from J, the junction contained 5 bases not matched to a gene. There are 14 residues in the CDR3. The germline CDR1 and CDR2 sequences are SGHTA and FQGTGA. CDR3 DNA sequence: TGTGCCAGCAGCTTTGGCGGGGGGCCCGATACGCAGTATTTT. It codes for CASSFGGGPDTQYF.

This clonotype was counted between two and nine times. In nucleotides, the CDR3 is TGCAGTGCTAGAGATACTAGCGGGGGCCCGAACACCGGGGAGCTGTTTTTT. The encoded protein is CSARDTSGGPNTGELFF. The chain employs TRBV20-1 and TRBJ2-2; TRBD2 matches at 11 bases. J was trimmed by 0 bases and V by 0 bases; bases with no gene match: 3. The CDR3 runs 17 residues. Germline V gene sequence: CDR1 DFQATT, CDR2 SNEGSKA (reference sequence).

This clonotype was observed a handful of times. The chain couples TRBV20-1 to TRBJ2-7; 9 bases line up with TRBD1. Germline trimming cut 0 bases from V and 2 bases from J; bases unmatched to any gene: 5. From germline, CDR1 is DFQATT and CDR2 SNEGSKA (reference sequence). The CDR3 consists of 15 residues. CDR3 coding DNA: TGCAGTGCTAGAGAGACCGGGACAGGGACCTACGAGCAGTACTTC. This gives the protein CSARETGTGTYEQYF.

This clonotype occurred many times. The V call is TRBV7-3, the J call TRBJ2-6; D remains ambiguous. The CDR3 has 14 amino acids. The germline V and J ends were trimmed by 4 bases and 4 bases, with 8 bases remaining between them. CDR1 and CDR2 (germline): SGHTA, FQGTGA. The CDR3 loop is CASSSSSGANVLTF. The DNA of the CDR3 is TGTGCCAGCAGCTCTTCGTCCGGGGCCAACGTCCTGACTTTC.

This clonotype was observed a handful of times. The gene calls are TRBV10-3 and TRBJ2-1; D tentatively reads TRBD1 or TRBD2 (7 bases each). The CDR3 runs 14 residues. The V gene's germline CDR1 is ENHRY and CDR2 SYGVKD. The V end lost 8 bases, the J end lost 1 base, and 12 bases lay between the germline ends. In DNA, the CDR3 is TGTGCCATCGGCGGGGGACAGTCCTACAATGAGCAGTTCTTC. This encodes CAIGGGQSYNEQFF.

This clonotype was detected only a few times. The genes are TRBV6-5 and TRBJ1-6; 9 bases match TRBD1. This CDR3 spans 15 amino acids. V dropped 0 bases and J dropped 9; count of bases not matched to a gene: 3. Per germline, CDR1 MNHEY and CDR2 SVGAGI. The CDR3 protein is CASSYSEDRGSPLHF. CDR3 DNA: TGTGCCAGCAGTTACTCGGAGGACAGGGGTTCACCCCTCCACTTT.

This clonotype has a handful of counts. The chain combines TRBV7-2 with TRBJ2-5, with 13 bases matching TRBD2. The CDR3 sequence is 17 residues long. V shed 5 bases, J shed 6 bases, and the junction held 12 bases outside the gene matches. The germline gives CDR1 SGHTA, CDR2 FQGNSA. CDR3 loop: CASSRGLAGPRVKTQYF. As DNA, the CDR3 is TGTGCCAGCAGCCGGGGACTAGCGGGGCCCCGGGTTAAGACCCAGTACTTC.

This clonotype was counted at least ten times. The V and J genes are TRBV7-2 and TRBJ1-1; no clear D. Germline CDR1 reads SGHTA; CDR2 reads FQGNSA. Trimming cost V 1 base and J 4 bases, with 13 bases left between them. The CDR3 contains 15 residues. CDR3 nucleotides: TGTGCCAGCAGCTTAGGTCCGGGAAGAGGCACTGAAGCTTTCTTT. Residues: CASSLGPGRGTEAFF.

This clonotype came up a few times. This sequence joins TRBV20-1 and TRBJ2-2; D may correspond to TRBD1 or TRBD2 (6 bases each). The CDR3 consists of 16 residues. From germline, CDR1 is DFQATT and CDR2 SNEGSKA (reference sequence). Trimming left V 0 bases short and J 0 bases short, with 11 bases between. The CDR3 sequence: CSARDVGGPNTGELFF. In DNA form, the CDR3 reads TGCAGTGCTAGAGATGTTGGGGGGCCGAACACCGGGGAGCTGTTTTTT.

This clonotype was detected only a few times. V gene TRBV30 combines with J gene TRBJ1-5, with TRBD1 matching 7 bases. CDR1 is GTSNPN, CDR2 SVGIG, per germline (reference sequence). The CDR3 has 15 residues. With 1 base clipped from V and 0 bases from J, the junction kept 3 bases outside the gene matches. The DNA for the CDR3 is TGTGCCTGGAGTGCCACAGGGGATAGCAATCAGCCCCAGCATTTT. The encoded protein is CAWSATGDSNQPQHF.

The table lists this clonotype with many counts. This chain connects TRBV7-8 to TRBJ1-5; perhaps TRBD1 as D (5 bases). Germline CDR1 reads SGHVS; CDR2 reads FQNEAQ. The CDR3 is 14 residues long. Trimming took off 3 bases at V and 3 bases at J, with 9 bases between the two ends. CDR3 protein: CASSFVGANQPQHF. The CDR3 coding sequence is TGTGCCAGCAGCTTTGTCGGGGCCAATCAGCCCCAGCATTTT.

The chain couples TRBV3-1 to TRBJ1-2; D possibly corresponds to TRBD1 (5 bases). This CDR3 has 13 residues. CDR1 is LGHDT and CDR2 is YNNKEL in the germline V gene (reference sequence). Trimming removed 1 base at V and 8 bases at J, with 11 bases between. CDR3 coding DNA: TGTGCCAGCAGCCAAGGGGACCTGAGAGGCTACACCTTC. Translating it yields CASSQGDLRGYTF. The full variable domain, in which reference TRBV3-1 and TRBJ1-2 provide the parts outside the CDR3, is DTAVSQTPKYLVTQMGNDKSIKCEQNLGHDTMYWYKQDSKKFLKIMFSYNNKELIINETVPNRFSPKSPDKAHLNLHINSLELGDSAVYFCASSQGDLRGYTFGSGTRLTVV.

This chain connects TRBV19 to TRBJ1-4; 9 positions agree with TRBD1. With V trimmed by 3 bases and J by 6 bases, 2 bases remained unmatched. Germline CDR1 LNHDA, CDR2 SQIVND (reference sequence). The CDR3 runs 14 residues. The CDR3 coding sequence is TGTGCCAGTAGTATCCGGACAGGGGATGAAAAACTGTTTTTT. It encodes CASSIRTGDEKLFF.

This clonotype was observed at least ten times. This chain uses TRBV11-2 with TRBJ1-1, with D maybe TRBD1 (5 bases). The germline gives CDR1 SGHAT, CDR2 FQNNGV. The V end lost 9 bases, the J end lost 1 base, and 12 bases lay between the germline ends. The CDR3 is made up of 13 amino acids. The CDR3 bases are TGTGCCAGACCATCCGACAGGAACACTGAAGCTTTCTTT. It yields the protein CARPSDRNTEAFF.

The chain carries TRBV9 and TRBJ2-3, with D perhaps TRBD1 or TRBD2 (5 bases each). Trimming cost V 1 base and J 1 base, with 10 bases left between them. The CDR3 runs to 15 residues. Germline assignment: CDR1 SGDLS and CDR2 YYNGEE. For the CDR3, the DNA is TGTGCCAGCAGCGTACGGCAGGGAGGCACAGATACGCAGTATTTT. Amino acids: CASSVRQGGTDTQYF.

This clonotype occurred a few times. The rearrangement joins TRBV2 to TRBJ2-7, with D possibly called TRBD1 or TRBD2 (5 bases each). In germline, CDR1 is SNHLY, CDR2 FYNNEI. The CDR3 is 11 amino acids. V was pared by 8 bases and J by 7 bases, with 12 bases between. The CDR3 sequence: CASRDAWEQYF. Here the CDR3 DNA reads TGTGCCAGCCGGGACGCCTGGGAGCAGTACTTC. Filled out from reference TRBV2 and TRBJ2-7, the complete variable domain reads EPEVTQTPSHQVTQMGQEVILRCVPISNHLYFYWYRQILGQKVEFLVSFYNNEISEKSEIFDDQFSVERPDGSNFTLKIRSTKLEDSAMYFCASRDAWEQYFGPGTRLTVT.

This clonotype occurred many times. The rearrangement uses TRBV14 and TRBJ1-3; D unresolved. Trimming removed 4 bases at V and 0 bases at J, with 10 bases between. Germline CDR1 reads SGHDN; CDR2 reads FVKESK. CDR3 size: 15 residues. Here the CDR3 reads CASSPTVLSGNTIYF. In DNA form, the CDR3 reads TGTGCCAGCAGCCCGACGGTCCTCTCTGGAAACACCATATATTTT.

This clonotype appeared many times. The rearrangement joins TRBV25-1 to TRBJ2-3; weak D call: TRBD1 (5 bases). V shed 0 bases and J shed 2 bases, with 12 bases lying between them. Germline lookup yields CDR1 MGHDK and CDR2 SYGVNS. The CDR3 loop spans 16 amino acids. The CDR3, as DNA: TGTGCCAGCAGTGAATATGAAGGGGCTAACACAGATACGCAGTATTTT. It yields the protein CASSEYEGANTDTQYF. Drawing the rest from reference TRBV25-1 and TRBJ2-3, the complete variable domain is EADIYQTPRYLVIGTGKKITLECSQTMGHDKMYWYQQDPGMELHLIHYSYGVNSTEKGDLSSESTVSRIRTEHFPLTLESARPSHTSQYLCASSEYEGANTDTQYFGPGTRLTVL.